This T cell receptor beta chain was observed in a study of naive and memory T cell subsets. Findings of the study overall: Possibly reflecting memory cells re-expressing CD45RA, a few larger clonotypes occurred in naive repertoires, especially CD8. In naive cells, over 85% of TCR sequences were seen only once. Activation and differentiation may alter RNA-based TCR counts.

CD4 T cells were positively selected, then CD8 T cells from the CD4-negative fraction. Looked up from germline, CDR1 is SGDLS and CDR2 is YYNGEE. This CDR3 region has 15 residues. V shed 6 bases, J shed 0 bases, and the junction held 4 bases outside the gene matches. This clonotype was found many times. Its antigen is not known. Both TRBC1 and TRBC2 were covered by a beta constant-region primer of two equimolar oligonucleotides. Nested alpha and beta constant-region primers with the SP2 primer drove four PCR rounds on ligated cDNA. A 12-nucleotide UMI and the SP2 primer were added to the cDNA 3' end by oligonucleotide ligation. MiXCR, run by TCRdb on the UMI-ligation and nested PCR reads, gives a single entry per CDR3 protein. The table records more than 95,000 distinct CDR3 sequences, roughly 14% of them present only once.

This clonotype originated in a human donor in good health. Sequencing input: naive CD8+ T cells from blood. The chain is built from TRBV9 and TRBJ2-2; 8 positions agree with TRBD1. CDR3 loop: CASTVGQANTGELFF. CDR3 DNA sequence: TGTGCCAGCACTGTGGGACAGGCGAACACCGGGGAGCTGTTTTTT.